Shown below are 11 T cell receptor beta chains from a single sample sequenced in a study of cytomegalovirus exposure and HLA in healthy donors. Generated by immunoSEQ multiplex PCR, the TCRdb table keeps only in-frame clones and is missing some. Counted here are about 160,000 clones, roughly 96% occurring once; the ten biggest clones make up approximately 1%. The sequenced sample consisted of PBMCs. These receptor sequences come from a woman between 18 and 29 years old in good health and CMV-seronegative.

This chain links TRBV2 with TRBJ1-3; 8 bases agree with TRBD1. V gave up 8 bases and J gave up 1 base; unmatched junction bases: 4. Germline CDR1 SNHLY, CDR2 FYNNEI. This CDR3 is built from 14 residues. CDR3 bases: TGTGCCAGCGGGGGACAGGTGTCTGGAAACACCATATATTTT. Its translation is CASGGQVSGNTIYF.

The chain recombines TRBV4-2 with TRBJ2-3, with D maybe TRBD1 (5 bases). Trimming stripped 3 bases from V and 1 base from J, with 17 bases between. Germline CDR1 LGHNA, CDR2 YNFKEQ. CDR3 length: 17 residues. In DNA, the CDR3 is TGTGCCAGCAGCCACTCTCCAGGGCTGAGCGGCACAGATACGCAGTATTTT. As protein: CASSHSPGLSGTDTQYF.

The rearrangement joins TRBV13 to TRBJ2-3; 7 nucleotides agree with TRBD1. From germline, CDR1 is PRHDT and CDR2 FYEKMQ (reference sequence). J was trimmed by 2 bases and V by 1 base; bases with no gene match: 9. The CDR3 runs 17 residues. CDR3 nucleotide sequence: TGTGCCAGCAGCTTAGTCGTAGACAGGGAGAACACAGATACGCAGTATTTT. The encoded protein is CASSLVVDRENTDTQYF.

The V and J genes are TRBV18 and TRBJ2-7, with 10 bases fitting TRBD1. Trimming cost V 3 bases and J 2 bases; bases outside gene matches: 4. The germline V gene has CDR1 KGHSH and CDR2 LQKENI. There are 15 residues in the CDR3. This CDR3 is CASSPWGTGAYEQYF. The DNA for the CDR3 is TGTGCCAGCTCACCTTGGGGGACAGGGGCCTACGAGCAGTACTTC.

The CDR3 nucleotides are TGTGCCAGCAGCCTACCGGGACAGGCGCTTAACTATGGCTACACCTTC. As protein: CASSLPGQALNYGYTF. The V and J genes are TRBV6-6 and TRBJ1-2; 8 positions match TRBD1. Germline V gene data show CDR1 as MNHNY and CDR2 as SVGAGI (reference sequence). Trimming at V came to 6 bases and at J to 1 base, leaving 10 bases not matched to a gene. This CDR3 is built from 16 residues.

The chain carries TRBV19 and TRBJ1-4; D is undetermined. Germline loops: CDR1 LNHDA, CDR2 SQIVND (reference sequence). Trimming removed 6 bases from V and 0 bases from J, with 11 bases in between. The CDR3 runs to 15 residues. The chain's CDR3 is CASSSGISTNEKLFF. The CDR3 DNA is TGTGCCAGTAGCTCAGGAATATCAACTAATGAAAAACTGTTTTTT.

This chain joins TRBV6-5 and TRBJ1-1; 9 bases line up with TRBD1. From germline, CDR1 is MNHEY and CDR2 SVGAGI. The ends lost 6 bases at V and 0 bases at J; junction bases unmatched: 5. This CDR3 region has 15 residues. CDR3 loop: CASRSQGAVNTEAFF. The CDR3 DNA follows: TGTGCCAGCAGGTCACAGGGGGCCGTGAACACTGAAGCTTTCTTT.

V gene TRBV6-1 combines with J gene TRBJ2-7; D perhaps matches TRBD1 (5 bases). Germline V gene data show CDR1 as MNHNS and CDR2 as SASEGT. The CDR3 runs to 13 residues. The ends were cut back, 2 bases at V and 6 bases at J, with 11 bases in the middle. The CDR3 here is CASSERVQVEQYF. The CDR3 DNA reads as TGTGCCAGCAGTGAAAGAGTACAGGTCGAGCAGTACTTC.

The chain uses TRBV6-6 and TRBJ2-3, with D perhaps matching TRBD2 (6 bases). The length of the CDR3 is 15 residues. CDR1 and CDR2 (germline): MNHNY, SVGAGI (reference sequence). Trimming cost V 1 base and J 2 bases, with 10 bases left between them. The CDR3 sequence: CASSYFRGNTDTQYF. Written as DNA, the CDR3 is TGTGCCAGCAGTTACTTTCGGGGGAACACAGATACGCAGTATTTT.

The chain has TRBV5-1 and TRBJ2-1; TRBD2 aligns across 7 bases. This CDR3 has 16 residues. Germline-derived CDR1 and CDR2 are SGHRS and YFSETQ. V shed 6 bases, J shed 0 bases, and the junction held 9 bases outside the gene matches. The CDR3 reads CASISSGGSSYNEQFF. The CDR3, as DNA: TGCGCCAGCATATCTTCCGGGGGGAGCTCCTACAATGAGCAGTTCTTC.

This chain joins TRBV11-2 and TRBJ1-1, with 7 bases aligning to TRBD1. Losses at the gene ends were 5 bases for V and 6 bases for J; bases not matched to a gene: 9. The CDR3 is 14 amino acids. Germline V gene data show CDR1 as SGHAT and CDR2 as FQNNGV. The CDR3 loop is CASSPQTGIAEAFF. The CDR3 region has the DNA TGTGCCAGCAGCCCCCAGACAGGGATCGCTGAAGCTTTCTTT.